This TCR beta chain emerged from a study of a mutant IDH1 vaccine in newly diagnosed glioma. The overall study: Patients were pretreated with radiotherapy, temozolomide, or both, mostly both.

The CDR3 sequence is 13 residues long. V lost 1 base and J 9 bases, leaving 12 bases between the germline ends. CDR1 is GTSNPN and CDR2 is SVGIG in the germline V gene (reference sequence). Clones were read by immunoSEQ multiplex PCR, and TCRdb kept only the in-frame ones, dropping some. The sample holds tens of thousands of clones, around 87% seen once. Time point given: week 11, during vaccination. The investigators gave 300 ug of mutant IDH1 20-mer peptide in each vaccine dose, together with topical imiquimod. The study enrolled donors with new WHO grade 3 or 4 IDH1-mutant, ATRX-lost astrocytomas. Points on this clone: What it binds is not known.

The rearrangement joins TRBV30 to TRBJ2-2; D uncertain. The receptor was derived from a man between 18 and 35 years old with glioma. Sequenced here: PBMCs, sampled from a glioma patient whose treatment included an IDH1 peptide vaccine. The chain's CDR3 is CAWSERNRRELFF. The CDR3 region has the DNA TGTGCCTGGAGTGAACGAAATAGGAGGGAGCTGTTTTTT.